The clone carrying this T cell receptor (beta chain) appeared a few times. Its antigen is not identified. Looked up from germline, CDR1 is MNHNS and CDR2 is SASEGT. The CDR3 runs to 14 residues. V shed 6 bases, J shed 4 bases, and the junction held 9 bases outside the gene matches. TCRdb re-derived calls from the RT-PCR reads in MiXCR, one entry per CDR3 protein. The sample has some 850,000 distinct CDR3 sequences, around 18% seen once. The source of the sample is a study of response to subunit inactivated influenza vaccine. Study results and caveats: Authors suggested few new T cells are recruited by each seasonal influenza vaccination.

The material was PBMCs from blood, obtained more than 4 days after vaccination. This sequence originates from a man between 45 and 60 years old who received an inactivated influenza vaccine. The chain recombines TRBV6-1 with TRBJ2-7, with TRBD2 identical over 7 bases. The CDR3 here is CASRDVTSAYEQYF. In nucleotides, the CDR3 is TGTGCCAGCAGGGACGTTACTAGCGCGTACGAGCAGTACTTC.